The sequence of this TCR beta chain was determined in a study of siplizumab effects on memory and regulatory T cells. Broader study findings: Greater diversity than memory cells seemed evident in naive T cells, which also appeared to be major alloresponse contributors.

The CDR3 sequence is 11 residues long. Germline lookup yields CDR1 SGHDT and CDR2 YYEEEE. The V gene lost 4 bases and the J gene lost 11 bases, with 12 bases spanning the gap. Worth noting for this clone: What it binds is not known.

Assays covered approximately 100,000 TCR templates per sample. TCRdb keeps only in-frame clones here, not all; method: immunoSEQ multiplex PCR. The sample carries about 100,000 clones, approximately 92% recorded once. The chain joins TRBV5-6 to TRBJ1-1; D unclear. The receptor's source is a human donor in good health. The specimen was CD4+ T cells sorted from blood. CDR3 amino acids: CASSLGSVAFF. CDR3 bases: TGTGCCAGCAGCCTGGGATCTGTGGCTTTCTTT.